This T cell receptor beta chain is from a study of a mutant IDH1 vaccine in newly diagnosed glioma. About the research overall: In some groups vaccination began 4-6 weeks post-radiotherapy; others received it with temozolomide. Study-wide results and caveats: Apparently unrelated to pseudoprogression were changes in the top peripheral T cell clonotypes.

Time point given: week 11, during vaccination. Topical imiquimod accompanied each vaccine dose, which consisted of 300 ug of mutant IDH1 20-mer peptide. Every donor had a new WHO grade 3 or 4 astrocytoma that was IDH1-mutant, with loss of nuclear ATRX. Germline V gene data show CDR1 as SGHDT and CDR2 as YYEEEE. CDR3 length: 13 residues. V lost 4 bases and J 7 bases, leaving 14 bases between the germline ends. The table came from immunoSEQ multiplex PCR; TCRdb's copy has only in-frame clones and leaves some out. In the table there are some 130,000 clones, about four fifths of which are singletons. Notes on this clone: Its antigen is undetermined.

V is TRBV5-6 and J is TRBJ2-5; the D gene is possibly TRBD2 (6 bases). The sample in question was PBMCs, obtained from a glioma patient whose treatment included an IDH1 peptide vaccine. This receptor was identified in a man in his forties with glioma. The CDR3 coding sequence is TGTGCCAGCAGCCCGGGGGAGCCGGGGACCCAGTACTTC. The encoded protein is CASSPGEPGTQYF.